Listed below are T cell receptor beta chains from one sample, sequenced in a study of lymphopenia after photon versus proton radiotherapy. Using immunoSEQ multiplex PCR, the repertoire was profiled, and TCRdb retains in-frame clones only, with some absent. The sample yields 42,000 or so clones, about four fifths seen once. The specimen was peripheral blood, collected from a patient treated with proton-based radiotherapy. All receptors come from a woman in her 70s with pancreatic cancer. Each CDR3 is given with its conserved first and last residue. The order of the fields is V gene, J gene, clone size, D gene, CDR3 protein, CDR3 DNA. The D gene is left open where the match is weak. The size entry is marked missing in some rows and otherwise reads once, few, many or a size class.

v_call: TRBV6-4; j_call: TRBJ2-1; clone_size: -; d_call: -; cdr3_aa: CASSPVGLGTYNEQFF; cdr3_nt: TGTGCCAGCAGCCCGGTCGGACTCGGGACTTACAATGAGCAGTTCTTC
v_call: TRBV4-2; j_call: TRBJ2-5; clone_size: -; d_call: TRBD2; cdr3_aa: CASSQGVSLREISETQYF; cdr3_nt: TGTGCCAGCAGCCAAGGGGTTTCTTTGCGGGAGATATCGGAGACCCAGTACTTC
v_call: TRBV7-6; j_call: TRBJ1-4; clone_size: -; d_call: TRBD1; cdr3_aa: CASSFGTGAPEKLFF; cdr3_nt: TGTGCCAGCAGCTTTGGGACAGGCGCGCCGGAAAAACTGTTTTTT
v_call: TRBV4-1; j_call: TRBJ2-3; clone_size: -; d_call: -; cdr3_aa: CASSQETPAGDTQYF; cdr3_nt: TGCGCCAGCAGCCAAGAGACCCCCGCGGGAGATACGCAGTATTTT
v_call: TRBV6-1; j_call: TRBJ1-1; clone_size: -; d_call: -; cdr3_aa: CASKIYTEAFF; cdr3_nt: TGTGCCAGCAAAATATACACTGAAGCTTTCTTT
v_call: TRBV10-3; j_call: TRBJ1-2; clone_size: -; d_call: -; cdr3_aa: CAISADSANYGYTF; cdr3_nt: TGTGCCATCAGTGCTGACAGCGCTAACTATGGCTACACCTTC
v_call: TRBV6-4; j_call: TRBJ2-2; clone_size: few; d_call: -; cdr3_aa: CASSLEAGNTGELFF; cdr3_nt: TGTGCCAGCAGCCTGGAGGCCGGGAACACCGGGGAGCTGTTTTTT
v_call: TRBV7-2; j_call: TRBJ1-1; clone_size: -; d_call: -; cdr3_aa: CASSQKGGRGAFF; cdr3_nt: TGTGCCAGCAGCCAAAAGGGGGGTAGGGGAGCTTTCTTT
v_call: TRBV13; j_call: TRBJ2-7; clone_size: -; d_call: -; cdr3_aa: CASSSRVPSDEQYF; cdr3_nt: TGTGCCAGCAGCAGCCGGGTCCCCTCGGACGAGCAGTACTTC
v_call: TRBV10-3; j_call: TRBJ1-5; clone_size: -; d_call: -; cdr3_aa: CAISPARGRRQPQHF; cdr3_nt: TGTGCCATCAGTCCCGCCAGGGGACGGAGGCAGCCCCAGCATTTT
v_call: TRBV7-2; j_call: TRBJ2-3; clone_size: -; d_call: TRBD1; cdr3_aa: CASSQQGGIGQDTQYF; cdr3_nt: TGTGCCAGCAGCCAACAGGGGGGTATTGGTCAAGATACGCAGTATTTT
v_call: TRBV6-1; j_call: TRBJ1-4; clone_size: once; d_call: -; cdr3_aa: CASSESGIDGAPSREKLFF; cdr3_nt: TGTGCCAGCAGTGAATCGGGAATAGACGGAGCTCCCTCTCGCGAAAAACTGTTTTTT
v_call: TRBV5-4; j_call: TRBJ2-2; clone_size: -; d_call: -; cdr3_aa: CASSRAAGPGELFF; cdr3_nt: TGTGCCAGCAGCCGGGCCGCAGGTCCCGGGGAGCTGTTTTTT
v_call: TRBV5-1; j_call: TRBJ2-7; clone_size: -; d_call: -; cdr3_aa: CASSRASYGANSYEQYF; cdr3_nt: TGCGCCAGCAGCCGCGCCTCTTACGGAGCGAATTCCTACGAGCAGTACTTC
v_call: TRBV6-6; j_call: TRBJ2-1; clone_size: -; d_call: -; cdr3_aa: CASSYSPPSSVGEQFF; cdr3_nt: TGTGCCAGCAGTTACAGCCCCCCTAGCAGTGTCGGTGAGCAGTTCTTC
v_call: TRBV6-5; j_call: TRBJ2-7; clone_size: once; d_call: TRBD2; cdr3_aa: CASRATSGRTYERYF; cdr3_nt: TGTGCCAGCAGGGCCACTAGCGGGAGGACCTACGAGCGGTACTTC
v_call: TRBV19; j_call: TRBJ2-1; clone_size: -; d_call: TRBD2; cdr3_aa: CASSKGTSGSWDYYNEQFF; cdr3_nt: TGTGCCAGTAGTAAAGGGACTAGCGGGAGCTGGGACTACTACAATGAGCAGTTCTTC
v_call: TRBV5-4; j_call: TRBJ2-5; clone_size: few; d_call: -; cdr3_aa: CASSLDQGRGETQYF; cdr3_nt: TGTGCCAGCAGCTTGGACCAGGGGCGAGGGGAGACCCAGTACTTC
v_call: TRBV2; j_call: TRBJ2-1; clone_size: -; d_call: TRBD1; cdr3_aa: CASTGTGVYNEQFF; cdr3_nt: TGTGCCAGCACCGGGACAGGGGTTTACAATGAGCAGTTCTTC
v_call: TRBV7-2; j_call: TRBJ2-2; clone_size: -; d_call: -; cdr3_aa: CASNDRGTGELFF; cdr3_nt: TGTGCCAGCAATGACCGGGGCACCGGGGAGCTGTTTTTT
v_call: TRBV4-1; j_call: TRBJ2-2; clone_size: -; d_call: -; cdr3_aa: CASSQEILRGVGGGELFF; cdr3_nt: TGCGCCAGCAGCCAAGAAATTTTAAGAGGGGTGGGTGGCGGGGAGCTGTTTTTT
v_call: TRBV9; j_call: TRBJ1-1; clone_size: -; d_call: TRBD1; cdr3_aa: CASSPGGQGGRTEAFF; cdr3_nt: TGTGCCAGCAGCCCAGGGGGACAGGGGGGACGAACTGAAGCTTTCTTT
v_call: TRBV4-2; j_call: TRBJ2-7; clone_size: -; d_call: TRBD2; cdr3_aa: CASSQGDSGTYEQYF; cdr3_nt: TGTGCCAGCAGCCAAGGTGATAGCGGGACCTACGAGCAGTACTTC
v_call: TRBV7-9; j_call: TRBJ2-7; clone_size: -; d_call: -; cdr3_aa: CASSLDGSYEQYF; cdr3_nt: TGTGCCAGCAGCCTCGACGGGAGCTACGAGCAGTACTTC
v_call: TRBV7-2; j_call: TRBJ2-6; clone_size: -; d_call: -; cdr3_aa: CASSPQGSGANVLTF; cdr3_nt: TGTGCCAGCAGCCCGCAGGGGTCTGGGGCCAACGTCCTGACTTTC
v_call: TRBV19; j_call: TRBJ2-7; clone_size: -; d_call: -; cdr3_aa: CASSITSNNYEQYF; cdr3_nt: TGTGCCAGTAGTATAACTTCTAATAACTACGAGCAGTACTTC
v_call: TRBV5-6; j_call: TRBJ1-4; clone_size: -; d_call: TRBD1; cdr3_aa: CASSHWGRSGTRQGEKLFF; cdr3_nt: TGTGCCAGCAGCCATTGGGGGCGTTCGGGGACACGACAGGGTGAAAAACTGTTTTTT
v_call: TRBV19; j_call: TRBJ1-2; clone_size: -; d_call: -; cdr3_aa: CASSINGQSRGYTF; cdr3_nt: TGTGCCAGTAGTATAAATGGGCAGAGCCGGGGCTACACCTTC
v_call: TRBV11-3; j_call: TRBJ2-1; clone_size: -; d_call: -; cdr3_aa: CASSLSDGYNEQFF; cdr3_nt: TGTGCCAGCAGCTTAAGCGACGGTTACAATGAGCAGTTCTTC
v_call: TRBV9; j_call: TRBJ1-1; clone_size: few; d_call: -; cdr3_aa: CASSVGGIGTEAFF; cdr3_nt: TGTGCCAGCAGCGTAGGTGGGATTGGCACTGAAGCTTTCTTT